This T cell receptor beta chain originates from a study of cytomegalovirus exposure and HLA in healthy donors. The CDR3 has 16 residues. Trimming stripped 4 bases from V and 4 bases from J, with 18 bases between. Germline CDR1 is LNHDA and CDR2 is SQIVND (reference sequence). General study points: Later work found that TCR association rates differed between HLA loci; DRB1 had the most and HLA-C the fewest.

About this clone itself: The antigen remains undetermined.

It was with 60 Vbeta and 13 Jbeta primers that the PCR ran. This table comes from immunoSEQ multiplex PCR, and its TCRdb copy is limited to in-frame clones, with some not included. Of roughly 150,000 clones in the sample, around three quarters were seen once. This receptor was obtained from a woman aged 40 to 50 in good health and CMV-seronegative. Sequencing was carried out using PBMCs. This chain joins TRBV19 and TRBJ2-3; D may be TRBD2 (6 bases). As DNA, the CDR3 is TGTGCCAGTAGTAGGACCGTCCTAAGCGGGTCAGATACGCAGTATTTT. Its protein is CASSRTVLSGSDTQYF.